The present TCR beta chain was sequenced within a study of cytomegalovirus exposure and HLA in healthy donors. Study results and limitations: High sensitivity and specificity were reportedly achieved when the classifier diagnosed cytomegalovirus status. Several of the most significant clusters appeared linked to common viral pathogens, based on a later analysis. A later look showed TCR association rates differing by HLA locus, highest for DRB1 and lowest for HLA-C.

In the case of this clone: Its antigen is not known.

A multiplex PCR was run with 60 Vbeta primers and 13 Jbeta primers. Assay: immunoSEQ multiplex PCR; the TCRdb copy retains only in-frame clones and omits some. Of 100,000 or so clones listed, 65% to 80% are singletons. Losses at the gene ends were 1 base for V and 5 bases for J; bases not matched to a gene: 10. The CDR3 consists of 19 residues. Germline CDR1 is LNHDA and CDR2 is SQIVND (reference sequence). The donors, nominally healthy at sampling, likely had unrecorded immune exposures. The specimen was PBMCs. The V gene is TRBV19, the J gene TRBJ2-2, with TRBD2 identical over 13 bases. The clonotype originates from a male donor in good health and CMV-seronegative. The CDR3 nucleotides are TGTGCCAGTAGTATAGGGCTACTAGCGGGAGGGCCTACGACCGGGGAGCTGTTTTTT. Amino acid sequence: CASSIGLLAGGPTTGELFF.